A selection of T cell receptor beta chains follows, all from one sample in a study of T cell changes during pregnancy in multiple sclerosis. Assay used: immunoSEQ multiplex PCR; TCRdb lists only in-frame clones, some missing. The sample holds fewer than 55,000 clones, 85% to 90% seen once. The sequencing here drew on peripheral blood, taken after pregnancy. These receptors all come from a female donor in good health, enrolled as a control in a pregnancy study. Each CDR3 is given with its conserved first and last residue. D genes are given only for firm matches. Some rows mark clone size as missing; the rest say once, few, many or name a class of expanded clone.

V gene	D gene	CDR3 length	J gene	clone size	CDR3 DNA	CDR3 protein
TRBV18	NA	15	TRBJ1-5	NA	TGTGCCAGCTCACCACAGACAGGTGTCAATCAGCCCCAGCATTTT	CASSPQTGVNQPQHF
TRBV6-5	NA	13	TRBJ2-3	NA	TGTGCCAGCAGCCGGGGGGCGGGAGATACGCAGTATTTT	CASSRGAGDTQYF
TRBV6-6	TRBD1	14	TRBJ1-1	NA	TGTGCCAGCAGTTACGAGGGGGCGAGCACTGAAGCTTTCTTT	CASSYEGASTEAFF
TRBV10-3	TRBD1	15	TRBJ2-1	NA	TGTGCCAGCCAACCCGGGACAGGAACCCACAATGAGCAGTTCTTC	CASQPGTGTHNEQFF
TRBV7-2	TRBD1	16	TRBJ2-1	NA	TGTGCCAGCAGCGACCCCCGGGACAGGGCTTACAATGAGCAGTTCTTC	CASSDPRDRAYNEQFF
TRBV19	TRBD2	15	TRBJ2-3	NA	TGTGCCACCGAGGCCTCAGCGGGAGTGGCAGATACGCAGTATTTT	CATEASAGVADTQYF
TRBV9	NA	13	TRBJ1-1	NA	TGTGCCAGCAGCGTAGTTGAGAGCACTGAAGCTTTCTTT	CASSVVESTEAFF
TRBV10-3	NA	13	TRBJ2-7	NA	TGTGCCATCAGTGAGGCAGGGTGGTACGAGCAGTACTTC	CAISEAGWYEQYF
TRBV7-8	NA	13	TRBJ2-5	once	TGTGCCAGCAGCCCCTCACTCCAAGAGACCCAGTACTTC	CASSPSLQETQYF
TRBV7-9	TRBD1	18	TRBJ1-6	NA	TGTGCCAGCAGCCAATGGACAGGGCCGATCCCCCAAAATTCACCCCTCCACTTT	CASSQWTGPIPQNSPLHF
TRBV11-1	TRBD2	15	TRBJ2-5	NA	TGTGCCAGCAGCACAACCCGGGGGGTTGGAGAGACCCAGTACTTC	CASSTTRGVGETQYF
TRBV29-1	NA	12	TRBJ2-1	once	TGCAGCGTTGATTGGGGCCTCCGAGAGCAGTTCTTC	CSVDWGLREQFF
TRBV7-9	NA	14	TRBJ2-7	NA	TGTGCCAGCAGCAACCTCAGGGTGAGCGAAGAGCAGTACTTC	CASSNLRVSEEQYF
TRBV7-7	NA	13	TRBJ2-5	NA	TGTGCCAGCAGCTTAGCGGAGTGGGAGACCCAGTACTTC	CASSLAEWETQYF
TRBV7-2	TRBD2	15	TRBJ2-1	NA	TGTGCCAGCAGCTTATCTACTAGCGGTAGAACGTGGCAGTTCTTC	CASSLSTSGRTWQFF
TRBV28	NA	14	TRBJ2-7	NA	TGTGCCAGCAGTCTCCTAAGCCCGCCTCGGGAGCAGTACTTC	CASSLLSPPREQYF
TRBV28	TRBD2	16	TRBJ2-1	NA	TGTGCCAGCAGCCCATCACTAGCGGGAGGGCACAATGAGCAGTTCTTC	CASSPSLAGGHNEQFF
TRBV5-1	TRBD1	13	TRBJ2-7	NA	TGCGCCAGCAGCTGGACAGGGGGTTACGAGCAGTACTTC	CASSWTGGYEQYF
TRBV18	NA	16	TRBJ1-1	NA	TGTGCCAGCTCACCACGGGCAGGACAGCAGAACACTGAAGCTTTCTTT	CASSPRAGQQNTEAFF
TRBV29-1	TRBD2	15	TRBJ2-7	NA	TGCAGCGTGAGACTAGCGGGAGGCCTCTCCTACGAGCAGTACTTC	CSVRLAGGLSYEQYF
TRBV5-1	NA	13	TRBJ1-2	NA	TGCGCCAGCAGCTTCGGGCAGGGGAATGGCTACACCTTC	CASSFGQGNGYTF
TRBV30	TRBD2	15	TRBJ2-3	NA	TGTGCCTGGAAGAGACTAGCGAGGGAAGCAGATACGCAGTATTTT	CAWKRLAREADTQYF
TRBV27	TRBD1	15	TRBJ1-2	NA	TGTGCCAGCAGTGGCCGGGACAGAGCTAACTATGGCTACACCTTC	CASSGRDRANYGYTF
TRBV5-4	NA	16	TRBJ1-2	NA	TGTGCCAGCAGTCTCGTTCCCGGGGGGGCGCAGGATGGCTACACCTTC	CASSLVPGGAQDGYTF
TRBV2	NA	14	TRBJ1-3	NA	TGTGCCAGCAGTGACCACAGGACGGGAAACACCATATATTTT	CASSDHRTGNTIYF
TRBV7-3	TRBD2	15	TRBJ2-2	NA	TGTGCCAGCAGCCCGAGCGGGAGGGACACCGGGGAGCTGTTTTTT	CASSPSGRDTGELFF
TRBV11-2	NA	15	TRBJ1-1	NA	TGTGCCAGCAGCCCATCAATCGGGGGGAACACTGAAGCTTTCTTT	CASSPSIGGNTEAFF
TRBV5-8	NA	13	TRBJ1-6	NA	TGTGCCAGCAGCTTACAGGGTGGTTCACCCCTCCACTTT	CASSLQGGSPLHF
TRBV1	NA	21	TRBJ2-3	NA	TGCACCAGCAGCCACCTACCGGCACTAGCGGGGGGGAGAGGTGGCACAGATACGCAGTATTTT	CTSSHLPALAGGRGGTDTQYF
TRBV2	TRBD2	15	TRBJ2-7	NA	TGTGCCAGCAGGGCAGGACTAGCGGGGTCCTACGAGCAGTACTTC	CASRAGLAGSYEQYF
TRBV6-5	NA	15	TRBJ2-6	NA	TGTGCCAGCAGTTACTCGATAGCCAGCTCAAACGTCCTGACTTTC	CASSYSIASSNVLTF
TRBV23-1	NA	11	TRBJ2-7	NA	TGCGCCAGCAGTCCACTACACGAGCAGTACTTC	CASSPLHEQYF
TRBV5-4	TRBD1	15	TRBJ2-7	NA	TGTGCCAGCAGCCTAGAGGACAGGGGACAGCAAGAGCAGTACTTC	CASSLEDRGQQEQYF
TRBV6-6	TRBD1	16	TRBJ2-2	NA	TGTGCCAGCAGCCACTTGACAGGGGGCAAGGTCGGGGAGCTGTTTTTT	CASSHLTGGKVGELFF
TRBV5-1	TRBD2	16	TRBJ2-5	NA	TGCGCCAGCAGTCGGGGGCCGACTAGCGGGGAAGAGACCCAGTACTTC	CASSRGPTSGEETQYF
TRBV2	TRBD2	16	TRBJ2-1	once	TGTGCCAGCAGTGAAGCCGCTAGCGGGAGGATAAATGAGCAGTTCTTC	CASSEAASGRINEQFF
TRBV6-4	TRBD2	14	TRBJ2-2	once	TGTGCCAGCGCGAGGGGAGCGGGAACCGGGGAGCTGTTTTTT	CASARGAGTGELFF
TRBV5-1	NA	16	TRBJ2-7	NA	TGCGCCAGCAGCTTGGGGGGCGGGAAGCGTTCCTACGAGCAGTACTTC	CASSLGGGKRSYEQYF
TRBV18	NA	13	TRBJ1-2	NA	TGTGCCAGCTCACTACCGGGGCCCTATGGCTACACCTTC	CASSLPGPYGYTF
TRBV4-2	NA	13	TRBJ1-1	once	TGTGCCAGCAGCCAAGACAGGAACACTGAAGCTTTCTTT	CASSQDRNTEAFF
TRBV6-1	TRBD1	20	TRBJ1-2	NA	TGTGCCAGCAGTGAAACCCCAGGGGGGCGGGGCTCCATAGCTAACTATGGCTACACCTTC	CASSETPGGRGSIANYGYTF
TRBV10-3	NA	15	TRBJ1-6	once	TGTGCCATCAGTTCAGGGTCCCCCTATAATTCACCCCTCCACTTT	CAISSGSPYNSPLHF
TRBV29-1	TRBD1	13	TRBJ1-4	NA	TGCAGCGTTGGGGGGACAGGGCAGGAAAAACTGTTTTTT	CSVGGTGQEKLFF
TRBV13	TRBD1	17	TRBJ1-2	NA	TGTGCCAGCAGCTTTGGGACAGGGGCCGCTTCCCGGGCTGGCTACACCTTC	CASSFGTGAASRAGYTF
TRBV7-2	NA	14	TRBJ2-1	NA	TGTGCCAGCAGCCAAATGAACCCCCGGAGTGAGCAGTTCTTC	CASSQMNPRSEQFF
TRBV7-6	TRBD1	14	TRBJ2-1	NA	TGTGCCAGCGCGAGGGGGCCCTCCTACAATGAGCAGTTCTTC	CASARGPSYNEQFF
TRBV23-1	NA	17	TRBJ1-6	NA	TGCGCCAGCACCCCCGGGAGACAGAGCTCCTATAATTCACCCCTCCACTTT	CASTPGRQSSYNSPLHF
TRBV27	TRBD1	15	TRBJ2-7	NA	TGTGCCAGCAGCCTCAGCGCCGGGACAGCCTACGAGCAGTACTTC	CASSLSAGTAYEQYF
TRBV27	TRBD1	15	TRBJ1-4	once	TGTGCCAGCAGTTTCGCGGGACAGGGGGGTGAAAAACTGTTTTTT	CASSFAGQGGEKLFF
TRBV11-2	TRBD2	17	TRBJ2-7	NA	TGTGCCAGCAGCGCCCTCGGGGCTAGCGGGAAAAGGGACGAGCAGTACTTC	CASSALGASGKRDEQYF
TRBV9	TRBD1	16	TRBJ2-2	NA	TGTGCCAGCAGCGCTGGACAGGGGGGTTACACCGGGGAGCTGTTTTTT	CASSAGQGGYTGELFF
TRBV28	TRBD1	15	TRBJ2-7	NA	TGTGCCAGCAGTTCCGGGACAGGGGGTACCTACGAGCAGTACTTC	CASSSGTGGTYEQYF
TRBV2	TRBD2	18	TRBJ2-1	NA	TGTGCCAGCAGTGAGCCCGGGACTAGCGGGGGGGCCGACAATGAGCAGTTCTTC	CASSEPGTSGGADNEQFF
TRBV27	TRBD2	16	TRBJ2-1	NA	TGTGCCAGCAATTGGGCTTCGGGGGGTCTATACAATGAGCAGTTCTTC	CASNWASGGLYNEQFF
TRBV14	NA	15	TRBJ2-3	NA	TGTGCCAGCAGCCAAAGGACATTGGGAAAGGATACGCAGTATTTT	CASSQRTLGKDTQYF